These 19 T cell receptor beta chains share one sample of origin, sequenced in a study of PD-1 blockade in classical Hodgkin lymphoma. Time point reported: cycle 4 day 1 (C4D1), after 6 weeks of nivolumab. All patients experienced relapse after autologous stem cell transplantation, and brentuximab vedotin exposure was variable. Researchers report purifying CD4+ T cells from thawed PBMCs by magnetic negative selection. TCRdb keeps only in-frame clones here, not all; method: immunoSEQ multiplex PCR. Here the sample spans 10,000 to 15,000 clones, around 85% being singletons. Material: CD4+ T cells from blood, obtained before the fourth cycle of nivolumab. The receptors derive from a human donor with classical Hodgkin lymphoma.

This clone was detected only a few times. The genes are TRBV9 and TRBJ1-6, with 8 positions matching TRBD1. With V trimmed by 2 bases and J by 3 bases, 1 base remained unmatched. CDR3 length: 15 amino acids. Germline CDR1 SGDLS, CDR2 YYNGEE. The CDR3 DNA reads as TGTGCCAGCAGCGTCGACAGGGGCTATAATTCACCCCTCCACTTT. Translated: CASSVDRGYNSPLHF. The whole variable domain, filled in from reference TRBV9 and TRBJ1-6, reads DSGVTQTPKHLITATGQRVTLRCSPRSGDLSVYWYQQSLDQGLQFLIQYYNGEERAKGNILERFSAQQFPDLHSELNLSSLELGDSALYFCASSVDRGYNSPLHFGNGTRLTVT.

The gene calls are TRBV15 and TRBJ2-5; TRBD2 agrees at 12 bases. The CDR3 covers 17 residues. J gave up 2 bases and V 6 bases, and 10 bases lay outside the gene matches. The V gene's germline CDR1 is LNHNV and CDR2 YYDKDF (reference sequence). CDR3 sequence: CATSRTSGTLAQETQYF. The CDR3 DNA is TGTGCCACCAGTAGGACTAGCGGGACCCTGGCGCAAGAGACCCAGTACTTC.

J is TRBJ1-2 and V is TRBV2; 9 nucleotides match TRBD1. V shed 6 bases, J shed 3 bases, and the junction held 5 bases outside the gene matches. Germline assignment: CDR1 SNHLY and CDR2 FYNNEI. The CDR3 contains 14 residues. The CDR3 coding sequence is TGTGCCAGCAGCGTGGACAGGGGCGACTATGGCTACACCTTC. The encoded protein is CASSVDRGDYGYTF.

V gene TRBV5-6 combines with J gene TRBJ2-3; 7 bases agree with TRBD2. V lost 0 bases and J lost 0; bases outside the gene matches: 4. CDR1 is SGHDT and CDR2 is YYEEEE in the germline V gene. There are 16 residues in the CDR3. CDR3 nucleotides: TGTGCCAGCAGCTTGGAAGCGGGGTGGAGCACAGATACGCAGTATTTT. It codes for CASSLEAGWSTDTQYF.

The rearrangement joins TRBV2 to TRBJ1-2; D is undetermined. Trimming cost V 3 bases and J 0 bases, with 8 bases left between them. This CDR3 is 14 amino acids long. Germline V CDR1 and CDR2: SNHLY, FYNNEI. The DNA of the CDR3 is TGTGCCAGCAGTGACCGTCAGTCTAACTATGGCTACACCTTC. This translates into CASSDRQSNYGYTF.

The chain joins TRBV18 to TRBJ2-3; either TRBD1 or TRBD2 may supply D (5 bases each). This CDR3 region has 14 residues. Between the trimmed V and J ends, which lost 2 bases and 5 bases, there was a span of 11 bases. The germline gives CDR1 KGHSH, CDR2 LQKENI. The CDR3 bases are TGTGCCAGCTCACCAACGGGGACGGAAGATACGCAGTATTTT. Translating it yields CASSPTGTEDTQYF.

The count of this clone is one. The chain employs TRBV4-1 and TRBJ2-3; 10 bases are a match to TRBD2. The length of the CDR3 is 17 residues. After removal of 6 bases from V and 0 bases from J, the junction contained 9 bases not matched to a gene. Germline CDR1 reads MGHRA; CDR2 reads YSYEKL. In DNA, the CDR3 is TGCGCCAGCAGTCGCGGGGTTAGCGGGAGGAGCACAGATACGCAGTATTTT. This gives the protein CASSRGVSGRSTDTQYF.

The chain joins TRBV5-1 to TRBJ1-1; 12 bases align to TRBD1. CDR1 is SGHRS and CDR2 is YFSETQ in the germline V gene. V was clipped by 2 bases and J by 6 bases; unmatched bases: 5. The CDR3 is 15 residues long. The CDR3 DNA reads as TGCGCCAGCAGCTTCCGGGACAGGGGGCAAGCTGAAGCTTTCTTT. Its protein is CASSFRDRGQAEAFF.

The V call is TRBV19, the J call TRBJ2-1, with 8 bases lining up with TRBD2. Germline lookup yields CDR1 LNHDA and CDR2 SQIVND (reference sequence). This CDR3 is built from 13 residues. V trimming: 3 bases; J trimming: 10 bases; junction bases outside the gene matches: 5. CDR3 nucleotide sequence: TGTGCCAGTAGTATTCGGGCGGGGGGCGAGCAGTTCTTC. It yields the protein CASSIRAGGEQFF.

The rearrangement links TRBV5-1 to TRBJ1-2, with a tentative D call TRBD1 (5 bases). Trimming took 0 bases from V and 0 from J, leaving 9 bases between them. CDR1 and CDR2 (germline): SGHRS, YFSETQ. The CDR3 is 15 amino acids. The CDR3 bases are TGCGCCAGCAGCTTGGCTGCAGGGACTAACTATGGCTACACCTTC. This codes for CASSLAAGTNYGYTF.

This chain uses TRBV9 with TRBJ2-2, with no clear D. This CDR3 contains 14 residues. Germline V gene sequence: CDR1 SGDLS, CDR2 YYNGEE. Trimming pared 0 bases from V and 2 bases from J, leaving 5 bases between. This CDR3 reads CASSVDTNTGELFF. CDR3 bases: TGTGCCAGCAGCGTAGATACAAACACCGGGGAGCTGTTTTTT.

The V call is TRBV7-9, the J call TRBJ1-2, with D tentatively TRBD1 (6 bases). V lost 3 bases and J lost 3, with 11 bases in between. Per germline, CDR1 SEHNR and CDR2 FQNEAQ (reference sequence). This CDR3 has 14 residues. The CDR3 loop reads CASSFNREDYGYTF. In DNA form, the CDR3 reads TGTGCCAGCAGCTTCAACAGGGAGGACTATGGCTACACCTTC. Together with reference TRBV7-9 and TRBJ1-2, the CDR3 gives the full variable domain: DTGVSQNPRHKITKRGQNVTFRCDPISEHNRLYWYRQTLGQGPEFLTYFQNEAQLEKSRLLSDRFSAERPKGSFSTLEIQRTEQGDSAMYLCASSFNREDYGYTFGSGTRLTVV.

This clone was observed a handful of times. The CDR3 DNA reads as TGTGCCAGCAGCCTTGTCCAGGCTAACTATGGCTACACCTTC. Translating it yields CASSLVQANYGYTF. This chain uses TRBV28 with TRBJ1-2; unclear D gene. In germline, CDR1 is MDHEN, CDR2 SYDVKM. The CDR3 totals 14 residues. V shed 6 bases and J shed 0 bases, with 11 bases lying between them.

The chain links TRBV6-5 to TRBJ2-7; perhaps TRBD2 as D (7 bases). Germline-derived CDR1 and CDR2 are MNHEY and SVGAGI. The V end was cut by 2 bases, the J end by 2 bases, with 13 bases between. The CDR3 covers 15 residues. The CDR3 DNA reads as TGTGCCAGCAGTTACGATGCGGGGGCAACCTACGAGCAGTACTTC. Amino acids: CASSYDAGATYEQYF.

J is TRBJ1-1 and V is TRBV10-3, with unresolved D. The V gene lost 6 bases and the J gene lost 1 base, with 12 bases spanning the gap. CDR3 length equals 14 residues. CDR1 and CDR2 (germline): ENHRY, SYGVKD. The CDR3 bases are TGTGCCATCAGAAGTCTAATTGGGAACACTGAAGCTTTCTTT. Translation: CAIRSLIGNTEAFF.

This sequence joins TRBV14 and TRBJ1-1; 8 bases map to TRBD1. Germline CDR1 reads SGHDN; CDR2 reads FVKESK. CDR3 length: 13 amino acids. V dropped 4 bases and J dropped 3; count of bases not matched to a gene: 1. This CDR3 reads CASSLQGDTEAFF. Written as DNA, the CDR3 is TGTGCCAGCAGCCTACAGGGGGACACTGAAGCTTTCTTT.

The chain couples TRBV6-1 to TRBJ2-7; D remains ambiguous. With 1 base removed from V and 5 bases from J, the gap between germline ends came to 21 bases. Germline values: CDR1 MNHNS, CDR2 SASEGT. This CDR3 has 17 amino acids. Written as DNA, the CDR3 is TGTGCCAGCAGTGAAGGGCTTGGTGGCAGGCTCCGAAACGAGCAGTACTTC. It is translated as CASSEGLGGRLRNEQYF.

This clone was seen only once. V is TRBV4-2 and J is TRBJ2-3, with D possibly TRBD2 on 6 matching bases. In germline, CDR1 is LGHNA, CDR2 YNFKEQ. The CDR3 is 16 residues long. With 0 bases removed from V and 4 bases from J, the gap between germline ends came to 14 bases. The CDR3 spells CASSQDGSGGADTQYF. The CDR3 nucleotides are TGTGCCAGCAGCCAAGATGGGAGCGGAGGGGCAGATACGCAGTATTTT.

This clone was seen just once. The rearrangement joins TRBV21-1 to TRBJ2-5. TRBV21-1 constitutes a pseudogene. The CDR3 has 14 residues. The CDR3 loop is CASSKRRDQETQYF. CDR3 bases: TGTGCCAGCAGCAAACGTAGGGACCAAGAGACCCAGTACTTC.